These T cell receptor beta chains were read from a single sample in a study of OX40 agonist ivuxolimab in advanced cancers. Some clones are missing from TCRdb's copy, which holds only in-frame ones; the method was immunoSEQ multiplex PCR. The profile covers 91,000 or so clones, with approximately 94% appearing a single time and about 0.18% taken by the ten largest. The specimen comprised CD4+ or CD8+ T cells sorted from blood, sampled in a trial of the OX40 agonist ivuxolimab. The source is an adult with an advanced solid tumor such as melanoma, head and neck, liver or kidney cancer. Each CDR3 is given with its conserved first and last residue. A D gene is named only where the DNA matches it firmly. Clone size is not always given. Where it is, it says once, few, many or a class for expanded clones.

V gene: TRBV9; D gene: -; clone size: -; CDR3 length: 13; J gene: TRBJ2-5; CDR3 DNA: TGTGCCAGCAGCGTAGGGCTCAAAGAGACCCAGTACTTC; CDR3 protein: CASSVGLKETQYF
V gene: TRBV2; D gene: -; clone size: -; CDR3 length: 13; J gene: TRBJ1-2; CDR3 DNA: TGTGCCAGTTTCATCGACTTAGGCTATGGCTACACCTTC; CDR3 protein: CASFIDLGYGYTF
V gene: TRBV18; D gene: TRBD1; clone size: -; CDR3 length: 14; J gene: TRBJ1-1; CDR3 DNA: TGTGCCAGCTCCTCGACAGGGCGCAACACTGAAGCTTTCTTT; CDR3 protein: CASSSTGRNTEAFF
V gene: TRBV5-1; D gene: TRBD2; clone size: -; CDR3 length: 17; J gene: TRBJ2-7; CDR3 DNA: TGCGCCAGCAGCCTTTGGACTAGCGGCAGCACCCTAGGCGAGCAGTACTTC; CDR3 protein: CASSLWTSGSTLGEQYF
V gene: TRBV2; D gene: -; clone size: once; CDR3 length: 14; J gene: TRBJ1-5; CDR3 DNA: TGTGCCAGCAGTGGGTCCCGGGCAGATCAGCCCCAGCATTTT; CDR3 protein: CASSGSRADQPQHF
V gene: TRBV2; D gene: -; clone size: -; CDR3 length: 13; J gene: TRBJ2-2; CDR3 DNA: TGTGCCAGCAGGGTCGAGAACACCGGGGAGCTGTTTTTT; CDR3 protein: CASRVENTGELFF
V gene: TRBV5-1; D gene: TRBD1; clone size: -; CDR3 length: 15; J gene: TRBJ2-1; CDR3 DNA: TGCGCCAGCAGCTACCAAGGACAGGGGTACAATGAGCAGTTCTTC; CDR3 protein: CASSYQGQGYNEQFF
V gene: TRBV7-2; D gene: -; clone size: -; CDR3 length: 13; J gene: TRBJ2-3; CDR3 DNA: TGTGCCAGCAGCTCGACTAGCACAGATACGCAGTATTTT; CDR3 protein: CASSSTSTDTQYF
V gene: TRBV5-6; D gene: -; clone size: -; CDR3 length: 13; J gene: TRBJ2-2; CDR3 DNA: TGTGCCAGCAGCTGGGGACGGACCGGGGAGCTGTTTTTT; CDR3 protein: CASSWGRTGELFF
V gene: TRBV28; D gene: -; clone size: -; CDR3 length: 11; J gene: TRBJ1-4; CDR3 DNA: TGTGCCAGCAGTCCCGGGGGGACACTGTTTTTT; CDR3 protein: CASSPGGTLFF
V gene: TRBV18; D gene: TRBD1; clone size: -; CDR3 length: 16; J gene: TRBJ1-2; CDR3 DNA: TGTGCCAGCTCACAGGACAGGGGCGAAACCAACTATGGCTACACCTTC; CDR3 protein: CASSQDRGETNYGYTF
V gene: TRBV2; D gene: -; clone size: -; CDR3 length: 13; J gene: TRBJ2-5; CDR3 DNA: TGTGCCAGCAGCACAGGGGGGGGAGAGACCCAGTACTTC; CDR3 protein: CASSTGGGETQYF
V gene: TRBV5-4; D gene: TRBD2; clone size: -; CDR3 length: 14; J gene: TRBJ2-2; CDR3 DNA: TGTGCCAGCAGGACTAGCGGGAGGATGGGGGAGCTGTTTTTT; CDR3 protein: CASRTSGRMGELFF
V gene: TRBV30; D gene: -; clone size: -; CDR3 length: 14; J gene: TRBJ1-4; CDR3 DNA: TGTGCCTGGAGTGTACCAGGGGACAATGAAAAACTGTTTTTT; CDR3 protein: CAWSVPGDNEKLFF
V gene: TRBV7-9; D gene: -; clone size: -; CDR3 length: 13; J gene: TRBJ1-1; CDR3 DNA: TGTGCCAGCAGCCGGCACTGGAGGGCTGAAGCTTTCTTT; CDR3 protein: CASSRHWRAEAFF
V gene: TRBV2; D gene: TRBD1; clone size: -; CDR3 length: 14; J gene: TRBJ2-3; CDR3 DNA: TGTGCCAGCAGGAAAAGCAGACAGGGGGATACGCAGTATTTT; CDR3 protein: CASRKSRQGDTQYF
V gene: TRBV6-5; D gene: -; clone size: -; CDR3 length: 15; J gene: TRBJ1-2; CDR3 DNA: TGTGCCAGCAGTTACTCAGCTGGGGGGATCGATGGCTACACCTTC; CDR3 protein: CASSYSAGGIDGYTF
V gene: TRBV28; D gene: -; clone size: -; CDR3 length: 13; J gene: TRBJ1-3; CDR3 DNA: TGTGCCAGCAGTTATCCGAGTGGAAACACCATATATTTT; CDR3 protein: CASSYPSGNTIYF
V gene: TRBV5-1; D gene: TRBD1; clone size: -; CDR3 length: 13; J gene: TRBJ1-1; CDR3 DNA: TGCGCCAGCACGGGACAGGCGAACACTGAAGCTTTCTTT; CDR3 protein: CASTGQANTEAFF
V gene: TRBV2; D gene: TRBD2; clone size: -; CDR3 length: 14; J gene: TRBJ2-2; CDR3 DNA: TGTGCCAGCAGAGCGGGATTGGGGACCGGGGAGCTGTTTTTT; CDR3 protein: CASRAGLGTGELFF
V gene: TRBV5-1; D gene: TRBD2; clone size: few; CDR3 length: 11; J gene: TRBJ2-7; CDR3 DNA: TGCGCCAGCCGGGGGGAAACCGAGCAGTACTTC; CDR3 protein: CASRGETEQYF
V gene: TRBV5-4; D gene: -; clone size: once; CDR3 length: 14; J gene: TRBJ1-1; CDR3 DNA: TGTGCCAGCAGACTGTTTCTCGACAGTGCGGAAGCTTTCTTT; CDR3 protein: CASRLFLDSAEAFF
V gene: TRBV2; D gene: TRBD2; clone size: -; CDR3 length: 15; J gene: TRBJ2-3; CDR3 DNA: TGTGCCAGCAGCTCGGTACTAGCGGGGGTGCGCGGGCAGTATTTT; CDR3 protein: CASSSVLAGVRGQYF
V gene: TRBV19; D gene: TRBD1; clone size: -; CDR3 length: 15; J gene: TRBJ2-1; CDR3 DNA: TGTGCCAGTAGTACCCCGGGACAGCTCTACAATGAGCAGTTCTTC; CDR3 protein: CASSTPGQLYNEQFF
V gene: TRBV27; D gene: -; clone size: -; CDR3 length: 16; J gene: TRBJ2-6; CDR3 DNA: TGTGCCAGCAGTCAAGGGGGGGCCACTGGGGCCAACGTCCTGACTTTC; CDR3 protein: CASSQGGATGANVLTF
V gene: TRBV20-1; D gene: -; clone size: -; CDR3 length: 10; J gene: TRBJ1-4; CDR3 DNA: TGCAGCGTTGGTAGGGAAAAACTGTTTTTT; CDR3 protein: CSVGREKLFF
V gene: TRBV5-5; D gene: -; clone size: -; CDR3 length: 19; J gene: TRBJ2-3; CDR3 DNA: TGTGCCAGCAGCTACTCCCGCTTCGCAGGGAATCGGGACACAGATACGCAGTATTTT; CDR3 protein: CASSYSRFAGNRDTDTQYF
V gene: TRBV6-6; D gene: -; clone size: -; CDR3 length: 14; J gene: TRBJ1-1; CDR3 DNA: TGTGCCAGCAGCGCCGCAGGGCAGCAAGCAGGAGCTTTCTTT; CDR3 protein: CASSAAGQQAGAFF
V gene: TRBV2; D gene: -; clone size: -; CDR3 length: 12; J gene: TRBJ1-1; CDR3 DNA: TGTGCCAGCAATGCAGGCCGGCGTGAAGCTTTCTTT; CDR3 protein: CASNAGRREAFF
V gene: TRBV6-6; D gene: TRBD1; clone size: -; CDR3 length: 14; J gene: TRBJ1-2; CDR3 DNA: TGTGCCAGCAATCCGGGACAGGGGTGGGGTGGCTACACCTTC; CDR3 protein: CASNPGQGWGGYTF
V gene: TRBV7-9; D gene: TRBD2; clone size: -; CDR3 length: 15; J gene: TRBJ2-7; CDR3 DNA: TGTGCCAGCAGCTTCCCGACTAGCGGTATCTACGAGCAGTACTTC; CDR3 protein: CASSFPTSGIYEQYF
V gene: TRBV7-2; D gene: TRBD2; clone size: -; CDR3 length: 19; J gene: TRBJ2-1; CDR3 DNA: TGTGCCAGCAGCCCAGAACCCAATCAGTTTAGCGGGAGGACCAATGAGCAGTTCTTC; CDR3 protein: CASSPEPNQFSGRTNEQFF
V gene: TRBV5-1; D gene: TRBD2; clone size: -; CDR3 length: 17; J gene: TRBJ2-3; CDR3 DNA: TGCGCCAGCAGCCCCCGGACTAGCGGGGGGCTCTCAGATACGCAGTATTTT; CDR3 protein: CASSPRTSGGLSDTQYF
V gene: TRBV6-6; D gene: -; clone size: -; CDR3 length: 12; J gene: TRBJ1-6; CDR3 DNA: TGTGCCAGCAGCCAAACCGACCCACCCCTCCACTTT; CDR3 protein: CASSQTDPPLHF
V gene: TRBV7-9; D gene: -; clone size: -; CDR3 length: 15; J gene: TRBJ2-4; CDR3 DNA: TGTGCCAGCAGCTTAGCTCCGAGGGGACAAAACATTCAGTACTTC; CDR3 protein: CASSLAPRGQNIQYF
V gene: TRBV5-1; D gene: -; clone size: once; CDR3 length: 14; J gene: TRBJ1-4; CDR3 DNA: TGCGCCAGCAGCTTGGTGTGGGGCGGTGAAAAACTGTTTTTT; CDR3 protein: CASSLVWGGEKLFF
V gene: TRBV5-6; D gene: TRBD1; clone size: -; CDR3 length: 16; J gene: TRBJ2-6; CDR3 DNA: TGTGCCAGCAGCTTGCCAGGGGGCTCTGGGGCCAACGTCCTGACTTTC; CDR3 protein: CASSLPGGSGANVLTF
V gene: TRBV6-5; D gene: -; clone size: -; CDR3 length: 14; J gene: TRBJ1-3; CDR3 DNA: TGTGCCAGCAGTGCCAGTAGCTCTGGAAACACCATATATTTT; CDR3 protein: CASSASSSGNTIYF
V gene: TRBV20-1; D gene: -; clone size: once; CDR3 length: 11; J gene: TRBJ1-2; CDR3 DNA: TGCAGTGCTAGGGCCCTCTATGGCTACACCTTC; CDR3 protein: CSARALYGYTF
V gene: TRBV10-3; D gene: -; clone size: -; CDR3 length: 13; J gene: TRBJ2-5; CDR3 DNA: TGTGCCGCCCGCCCGGCGGGTCAAGAGACCCAGTACTTC; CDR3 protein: CAARPAGQETQYF
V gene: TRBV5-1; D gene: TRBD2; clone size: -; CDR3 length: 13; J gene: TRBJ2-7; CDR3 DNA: TGCGCCAGCAGTTCCCCGCGGGGGAACGAGCAGTACTTC; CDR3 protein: CASSSPRGNEQYF
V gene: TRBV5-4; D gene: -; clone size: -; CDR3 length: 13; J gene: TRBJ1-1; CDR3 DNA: TGTGCCAGCAGCTTGGACCGAAACACTGAAGCTTTCTTT; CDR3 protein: CASSLDRNTEAFF
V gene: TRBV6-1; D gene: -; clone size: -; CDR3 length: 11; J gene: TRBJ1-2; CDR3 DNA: TGTGCCAGCAGTGGACGGAATGGCTACACCTTC; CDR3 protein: CASSGRNGYTF
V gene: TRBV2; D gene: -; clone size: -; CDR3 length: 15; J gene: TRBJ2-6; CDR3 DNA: TGTGCCAGCACGGCCGCGATAGTGGGGGCCAACGTCCTGACTTTC; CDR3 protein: CASTAAIVGANVLTF
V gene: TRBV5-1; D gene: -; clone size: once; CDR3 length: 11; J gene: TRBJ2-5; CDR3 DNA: TGCGCCAGCAGCTTTAAGGAGACCCAGTACTTC; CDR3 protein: CASSFKETQYF
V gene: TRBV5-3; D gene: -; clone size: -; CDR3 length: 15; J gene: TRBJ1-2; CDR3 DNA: TGTGCCAGAAGCCCCGAGGGTCAGGGATGGAAAGGCTACACCTTC; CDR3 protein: CARSPEGQGWKGYTF
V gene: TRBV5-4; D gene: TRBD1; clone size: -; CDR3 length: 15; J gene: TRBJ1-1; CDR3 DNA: TGTGCCAGCAGCCCGGGGGACAGGGATAACGCTGAAGCTTTCTTT; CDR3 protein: CASSPGDRDNAEAFF
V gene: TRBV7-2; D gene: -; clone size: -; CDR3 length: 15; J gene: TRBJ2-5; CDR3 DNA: TGTGCCAGCAGCCCAAACAGGGCTCGACAAGAGACCCAGTACTTC; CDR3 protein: CASSPNRARQETQYF
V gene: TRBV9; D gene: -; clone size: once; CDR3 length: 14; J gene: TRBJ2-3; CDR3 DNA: TGTGCCAGCAGCGTAGGGCAGAGCACAGATACGCAGTATTTT; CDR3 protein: CASSVGQSTDTQYF
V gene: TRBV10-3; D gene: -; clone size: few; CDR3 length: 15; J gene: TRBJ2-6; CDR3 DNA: TGTGCCATCAGCCCACAGGGTCTTGGGGCCAACGTCCTGACTTTC; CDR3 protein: CAISPQGLGANVLTF
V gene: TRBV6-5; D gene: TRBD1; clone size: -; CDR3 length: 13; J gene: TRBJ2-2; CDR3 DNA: TGTGCCACCAACAGGGGGCGGTCCGGGGAGCTGTTTTTT; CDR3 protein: CATNRGRSGELFF
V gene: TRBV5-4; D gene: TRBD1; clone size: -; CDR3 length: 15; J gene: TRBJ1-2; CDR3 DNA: TGTGCCAGCAGCCTGAGGACAGGGGAGGCGCATGGCTACACCTTC; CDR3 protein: CASSLRTGEAHGYTF
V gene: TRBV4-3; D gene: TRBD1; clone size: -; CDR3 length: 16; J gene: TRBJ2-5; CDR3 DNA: TGCGCCAGCAGCCGAGCGCTAGGACAGGGTCAAGAGACCCAGTACTTC; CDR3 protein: CASSRALGQGQETQYF
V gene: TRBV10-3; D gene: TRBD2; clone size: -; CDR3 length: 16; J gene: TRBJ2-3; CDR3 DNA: TGTGCCATCAGTGTCCCGACTAGCGGGAGCACAGATACGCAGTATTTT; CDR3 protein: CAISVPTSGSTDTQYF
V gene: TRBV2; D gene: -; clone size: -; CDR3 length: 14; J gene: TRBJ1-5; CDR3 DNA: TGTGCCAGCAGTGACAGGACTCGCAATCAGCCCCAGCATTTT; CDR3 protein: CASSDRTRNQPQHF
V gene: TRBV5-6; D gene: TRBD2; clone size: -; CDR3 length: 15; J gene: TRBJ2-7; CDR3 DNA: TGTGCCAGCAGCTCCACTAGCGGGAGCTCCTACGAGCAGTACTTC; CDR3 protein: CASSSTSGSSYEQYF
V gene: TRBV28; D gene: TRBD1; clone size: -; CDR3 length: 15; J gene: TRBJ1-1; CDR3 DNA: TGTGCCAGCACCGAGGGGGCTAGGGTGAACACTGAAGCTTTCTTT; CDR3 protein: CASTEGARVNTEAFF
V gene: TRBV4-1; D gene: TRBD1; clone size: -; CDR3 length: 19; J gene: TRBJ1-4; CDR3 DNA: TGCGCCAGCAGCCGACTCTCGACAGGGTCCTTCGGGGCTAATGAAAAACTGTTTTTT; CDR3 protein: CASSRLSTGSFGANEKLFF
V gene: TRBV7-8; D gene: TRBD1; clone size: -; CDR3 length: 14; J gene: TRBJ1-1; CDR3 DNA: TGTGCCAGCAGGTCCACAGGGGAGCCCACTGAAGCTTTCTTT; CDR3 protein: CASRSTGEPTEAFF